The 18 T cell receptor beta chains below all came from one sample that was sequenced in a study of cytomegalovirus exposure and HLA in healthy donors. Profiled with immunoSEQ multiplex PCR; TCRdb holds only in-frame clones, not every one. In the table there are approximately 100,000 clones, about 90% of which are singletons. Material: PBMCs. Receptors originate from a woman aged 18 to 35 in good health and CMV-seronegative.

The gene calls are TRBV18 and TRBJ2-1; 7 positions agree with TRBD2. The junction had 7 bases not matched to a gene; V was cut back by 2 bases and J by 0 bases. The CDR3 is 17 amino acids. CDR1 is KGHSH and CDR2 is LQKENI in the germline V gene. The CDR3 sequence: CASSPGRAGSSYNEQFF. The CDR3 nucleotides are TGTGCCAGCTCACCAGGGAGGGCCGGGAGCTCCTACAATGAGCAGTTCTTC.

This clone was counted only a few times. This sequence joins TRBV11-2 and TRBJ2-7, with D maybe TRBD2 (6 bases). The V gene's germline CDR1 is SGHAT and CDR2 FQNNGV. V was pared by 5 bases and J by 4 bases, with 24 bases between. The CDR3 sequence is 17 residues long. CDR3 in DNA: TGTGCCAGCAGCCTAGGCATAACGTGGGGGGAAGTTTACGAGCAGTACTTC. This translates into CASSLGITWGEVYEQYF.

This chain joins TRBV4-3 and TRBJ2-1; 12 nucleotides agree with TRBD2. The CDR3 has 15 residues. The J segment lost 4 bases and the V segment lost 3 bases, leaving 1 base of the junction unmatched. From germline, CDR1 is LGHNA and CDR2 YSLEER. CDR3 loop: CASSHTSGGYNEQFF. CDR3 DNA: TGCGCCAGCAGCCATACTAGCGGGGGGTACAATGAGCAGTTCTTC.

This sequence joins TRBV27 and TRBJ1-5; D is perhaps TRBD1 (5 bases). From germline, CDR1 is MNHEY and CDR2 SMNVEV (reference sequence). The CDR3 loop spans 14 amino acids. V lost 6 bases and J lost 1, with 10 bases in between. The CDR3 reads CASRGGASNQPQHF. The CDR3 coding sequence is TGTGCCAGCAGGGGGGGAGCGAGCAATCAGCCCCAGCATTTT.

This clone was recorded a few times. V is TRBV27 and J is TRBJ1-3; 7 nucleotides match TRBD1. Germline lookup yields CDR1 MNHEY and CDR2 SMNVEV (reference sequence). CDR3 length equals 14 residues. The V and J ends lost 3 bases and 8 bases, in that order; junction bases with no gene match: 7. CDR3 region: CASSFYDRAYTIYF. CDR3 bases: TGTGCCAGCAGTTTTTACGACAGGGCGTACACCATATATTTT.

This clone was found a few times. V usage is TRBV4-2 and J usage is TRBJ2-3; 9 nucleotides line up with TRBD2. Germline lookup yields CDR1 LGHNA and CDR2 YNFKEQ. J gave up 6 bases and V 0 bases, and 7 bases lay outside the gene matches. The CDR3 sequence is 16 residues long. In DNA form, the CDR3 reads TGTGCCAGCAGCCAAGATCTGGCGGGGGGGCCCGATACGCAGTATTTT. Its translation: CASSQDLAGGPDTQYF.

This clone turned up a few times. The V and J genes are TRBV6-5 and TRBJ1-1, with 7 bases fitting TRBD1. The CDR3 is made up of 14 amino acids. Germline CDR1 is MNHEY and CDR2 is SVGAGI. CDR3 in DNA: TGTGTTATCCAGACAGGGATAGAAAACACTGAAGCTTTCTTT. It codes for CVIQTGIENTEAFF.

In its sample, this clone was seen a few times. CDR3 coding DNA: TGTGCCAGCAGCCCTCGAACTAGCGGGGCCTACAATGAGCAGTTCTTC. Translation: CASSPRTSGAYNEQFF. The chain uses TRBV7-6 and TRBJ2-1; 10 positions agree with TRBD2. Germline CDR1 is SGHVS and CDR2 is FNYEAQ. Germline trimming cut 5 bases from V and 2 bases from J; bases unmatched to any gene: 6. The CDR3 consists of 16 residues.

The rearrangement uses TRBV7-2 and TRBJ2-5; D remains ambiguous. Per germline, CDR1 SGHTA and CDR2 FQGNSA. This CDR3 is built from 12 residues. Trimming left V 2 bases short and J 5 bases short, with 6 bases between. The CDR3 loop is CASSLILETQYF. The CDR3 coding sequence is TGTGCCAGCAGCTTAATATTGGAGACCCAGTACTTC.

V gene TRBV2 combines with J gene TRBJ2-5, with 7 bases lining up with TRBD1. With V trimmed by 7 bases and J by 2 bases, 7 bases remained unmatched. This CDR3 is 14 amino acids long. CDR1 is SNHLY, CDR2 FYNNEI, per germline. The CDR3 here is CASKPGQTQETQYF. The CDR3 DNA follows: TGTGCCAGCAAACCGGGACAGACGCAAGAGACCCAGTACTTC.

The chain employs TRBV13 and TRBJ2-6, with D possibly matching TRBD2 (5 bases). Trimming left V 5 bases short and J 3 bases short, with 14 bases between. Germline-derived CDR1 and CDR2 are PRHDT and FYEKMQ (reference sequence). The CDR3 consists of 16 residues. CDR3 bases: TGTGCCAGCAGCCGAGCCGGGGTTGATGGGGCCAACGTCCTGACTTTC. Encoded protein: CASSRAGVDGANVLTF.

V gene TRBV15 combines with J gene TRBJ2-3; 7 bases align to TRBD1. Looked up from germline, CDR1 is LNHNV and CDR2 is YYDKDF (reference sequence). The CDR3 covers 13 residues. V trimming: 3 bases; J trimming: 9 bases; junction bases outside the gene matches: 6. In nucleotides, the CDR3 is TGTGCCACCAGCAGGGACAGGCTCGGCACGCAGTATTTT. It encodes CATSRDRLGTQYF.

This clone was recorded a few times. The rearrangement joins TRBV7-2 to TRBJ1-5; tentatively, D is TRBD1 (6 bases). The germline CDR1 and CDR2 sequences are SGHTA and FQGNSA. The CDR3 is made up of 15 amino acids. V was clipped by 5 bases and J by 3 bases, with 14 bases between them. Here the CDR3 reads CASSPVQGYNQPQHF. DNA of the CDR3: TGTGCCAGCAGCCCCGTACAGGGTTACAATCAGCCCCAGCATTTT.

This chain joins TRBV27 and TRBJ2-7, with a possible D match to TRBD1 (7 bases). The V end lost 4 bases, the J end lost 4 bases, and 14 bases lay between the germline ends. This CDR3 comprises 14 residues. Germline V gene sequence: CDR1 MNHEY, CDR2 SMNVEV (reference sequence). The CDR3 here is CASSSIQGRYEQYF. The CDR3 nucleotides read TGTGCCAGCAGTTCTATACAGGGGAGGTACGAGCAGTACTTC.

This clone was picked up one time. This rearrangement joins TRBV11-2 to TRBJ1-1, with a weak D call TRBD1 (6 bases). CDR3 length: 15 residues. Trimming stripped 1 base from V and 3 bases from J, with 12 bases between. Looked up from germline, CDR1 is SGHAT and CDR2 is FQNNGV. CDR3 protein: CASSLGRQAYTEAFF. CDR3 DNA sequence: TGTGCCAGCAGCTTAGGGAGACAGGCATACACTGAAGCTTTCTTT.

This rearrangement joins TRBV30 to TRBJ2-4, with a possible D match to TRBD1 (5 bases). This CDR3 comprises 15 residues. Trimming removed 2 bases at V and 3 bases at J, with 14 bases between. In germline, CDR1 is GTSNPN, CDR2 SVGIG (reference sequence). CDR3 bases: TGTGCCTGGAGTAGGCCACTCAGGGACAAAAACATTCAGTACTTC. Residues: CAWSRPLRDKNIQYF.

Here the CDR3 reads CASTIGDSIAEAFF. The CDR3 DNA sequence: TGTGCCAGCACCATCGGGGATTCTATAGCTGAAGCTTTCTTT. The chain recombines TRBV28 with TRBJ1-1; D is undetermined. From germline, CDR1 is MDHEN and CDR2 SYDVKM. V was pared by 7 bases and J by 6 bases, with 18 bases between. This CDR3 spans 14 amino acids.

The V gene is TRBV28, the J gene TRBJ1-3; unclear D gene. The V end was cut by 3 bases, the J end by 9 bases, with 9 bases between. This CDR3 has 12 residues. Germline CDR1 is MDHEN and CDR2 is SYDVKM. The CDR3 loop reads CASSFGEGTIYF. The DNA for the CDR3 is TGTGCCAGCAGTTTCGGGGAGGGCACCATATATTTT.